This entry lists 5 T cell receptor beta chains sequenced from one sample in a study of vaccination and CD4 T cells after COVID-19. Cultured CD4+ T-cell DNA underwent Oncomine TCR Beta short-read sequencing. TCRdb called the PCR reads again in MiXCR, with one record for every CDR3 protein. The data contain approximately 11,000 distinct CDR3 sequences, 45% to 55% of them singletons. Treatment: roughly 10-day PBMC culture with coronavirus spike peptide pools or control peptides (ViraFEST assay). The antigens for these receptors are not known. The specimen was cultured CD4+ T cells from blood, collected after SARS-CoV-2 vaccination. These receptors were taken from a human donor with COVID-19.

The gene calls are TRBV19 and TRBJ1-5; 9 bases map to TRBD1. In germline, CDR1 is LNHDA, CDR2 SQIVND (reference sequence). V was clipped by 9 bases and J by 7 bases; unmatched bases: 19. CDR3 size: 17 residues. The CDR3 sequence: CASTDSRSGTGRQPQHF. Here the CDR3 DNA reads TGTGCCAGCACAGATTCCCGGTCCGGGACAGGGAGGCAGCCCCAGCATTTT. Complete variable domain (other parts from reference TRBV19 and TRBJ1-5): DGGITQSPKYLFRKEGQNVTLSCEQNLNHDAMYWYRQDPGQGLRLIYYSQIVNDFQKGDIAEGYSVSREKKESFPLTVTSAQKNPTAFYLCASTDSRSGTGRQPQHFGDGTRLSIL.

This clonotype was counted only a few times. The chain employs TRBV7-8 and TRBJ1-6, with D possibly matching TRBD1 (6 bases). Germline CDR1 reads SGHVS; CDR2 reads FQNEAQ. The length of the CDR3 is 15 residues. Trimming cost V 3 bases and J 9 bases, with 15 bases left between them. The CDR3 is CASSFSSGAGSPLHF. The CDR3 bases are TGTGCCAGCAGCTTTTCCTCGGGGGCGGGTTCACCCCTCCACTTT.

V is TRBV20-1 and J is TRBJ2-7; no definite D call. V shed 3 bases and J shed 3 bases, with 12 bases lying between them. The CDR3 loop spans 13 amino acids. From germline, CDR1 is DFQATT and CDR2 SNEGSKA (reference sequence). The CDR3 DNA reads as TGCAGTGCTAGCGAGAGAAGCGTCTACGAGCAGTACTTC. This sequence encodes CSASERSVYEQYF.

The V gene is TRBV20-1, the J gene TRBJ2-3; D call uncertain. Germline CDR1 is DFQATT and CDR2 is SNEGSKA (reference sequence). The ends were cut back, 4 bases at V and 3 bases at J, with 5 bases in the middle. The CDR3 is made up of 11 amino acids. This CDR3 is CSAKRTDTQYF. The DNA of the CDR3 is TGCAGTGCTAAACGAACAGATACGCAGTATTTT.

This clonotype was detected only a few times. The chain joins TRBV27 to TRBJ2-1; no firm D call. With 3 bases removed from V and 0 bases from J, the gap between germline ends came to 6 bases. Germline V gene sequence: CDR1 MNHEY, CDR2 SMNVEV (reference sequence). This CDR3 region has 14 residues. Here the CDR3 DNA reads TGTGCCAGCAGTTTTCGTAGCTCCTACAATGAGCAGTTCTTC. As protein: CASSFRSSYNEQFF.